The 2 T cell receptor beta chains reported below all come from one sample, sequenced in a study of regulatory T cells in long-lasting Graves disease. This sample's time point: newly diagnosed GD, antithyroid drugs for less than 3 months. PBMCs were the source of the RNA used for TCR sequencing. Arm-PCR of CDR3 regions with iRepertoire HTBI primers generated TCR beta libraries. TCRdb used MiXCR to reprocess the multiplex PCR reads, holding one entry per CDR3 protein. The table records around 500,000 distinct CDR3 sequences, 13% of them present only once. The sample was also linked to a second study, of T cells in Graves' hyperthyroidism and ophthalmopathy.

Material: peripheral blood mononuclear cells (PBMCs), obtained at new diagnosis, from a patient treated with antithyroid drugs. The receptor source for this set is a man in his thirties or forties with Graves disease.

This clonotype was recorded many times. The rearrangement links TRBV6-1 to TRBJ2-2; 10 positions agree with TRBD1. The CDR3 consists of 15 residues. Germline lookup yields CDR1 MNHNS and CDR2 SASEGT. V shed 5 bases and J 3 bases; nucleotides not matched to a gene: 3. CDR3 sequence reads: CASSRGTGDTGELFF. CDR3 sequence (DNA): TGTGCCAGCAGTCGCGGGACAGGGGACACCGGGGAGCTGTTTTTT.

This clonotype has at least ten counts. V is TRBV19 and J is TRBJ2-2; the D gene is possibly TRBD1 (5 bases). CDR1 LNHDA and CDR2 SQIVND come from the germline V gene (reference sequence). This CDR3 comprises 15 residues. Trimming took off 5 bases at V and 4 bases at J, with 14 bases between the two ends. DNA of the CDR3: TGTGCCAGTAGTCGTCAGGGCCCCTTCACCGGGGAGCTGTTTTTT. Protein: CASSRQGPFTGELFF.